These 25 T cell receptor beta chains were sequenced from one sample in a study of T cell changes during pregnancy in multiple sclerosis. TCRdb's copy holds only in-frame clones and misses some; the assay was immunoSEQ multiplex PCR. This sample has about 100,000 clones, with around 94% found just once. The sample here was peripheral blood, taken in the second trimester of pregnancy. The receptors were sampled from a female donor with multiple sclerosis, enrolled in a pregnancy study.

The chain is built from TRBV18 and TRBJ2-1, with TRBD1 identical over 8 bases. Germline trimming cut 3 bases from V and 4 bases from J; bases unmatched to any gene: 5. The CDR3 runs 15 residues. Per germline, CDR1 KGHSH and CDR2 LQKENI. The CDR3 sequence: CASSPPGQVYNEQFF. As DNA, the CDR3 is TGTGCCAGCTCACCTCCGGGACAGGTTTACAATGAGCAGTTCTTC.

The chain joins TRBV11-1 to TRBJ2-7, with a weak D call TRBD2 (5 bases). In germline, CDR1 is SGHAT, CDR2 FQDESV (reference sequence). The CDR3 runs to 15 residues. Deletions cut 5 bases from V and 3 bases from J, with 17 bases between. The CDR3 reads CASSPPPGSNYEQYF. The CDR3, as DNA: TGTGCCAGCAGCCCACCCCCGGGGTCAAACTACGAGCAGTACTTC. The full variable domain, its missing parts supplied by reference TRBV11-1 and TRBJ2-7, is EAEVAQSPRYKITEKSQAVAFWCDPISGHATLYWYRQILGQGPELLVQFQDESVVDDSQLPKDRFSAERLKGVDSTLKIQPAELGDSAMYLCASSPPPGSNYEQYFGPGTRLTVT.

V usage is TRBV19 and J usage is TRBJ1-2; 10 nucleotides line up with TRBD1. Looked up from germline, CDR1 is LNHDA and CDR2 is SQIVND (reference sequence). V shed 7 bases, J shed 10 bases, and the junction held 9 bases outside the gene matches. The CDR3 spans 13 residues. Here the CDR3 DNA reads TGTGCCAGTATCGGAGACAGGGGGCGCGTCTACACCTTC. Protein product: CASIGDRGRVYTF.

The rearrangement joins TRBV18 to TRBJ1-2; no clear D. V was pared by 6 bases and J by 8 bases, with 16 bases between. The CDR3 runs 13 residues. In germline, CDR1 is KGHSH, CDR2 LQKENI. The CDR3 sequence: CASSPALERGYTF. The DNA of the CDR3 is TGTGCCAGCTCCCCGGCCCTGGAGAGGGGCTACACCTTC.

The V call is TRBV2, the J call TRBJ2-1, with a tentative D call TRBD1 (5 bases). In germline, CDR1 is SNHLY, CDR2 FYNNEI. CDR3 length: 15 amino acids. Trimming removed 2 bases from V and 2 bases from J, with 10 bases in between. CDR3 in amino acids: CASSEQGWTYNEQFF. The CDR3 coding sequence is TGTGCCAGCAGTGAACAGGGATGGACCTACAATGAGCAGTTCTTC. Combining the CDR3 with reference TRBV2 and TRBJ2-1 gives the whole variable domain EPEVTQTPSHQVTQMGQEVILRCVPISNHLYFYWYRQILGQKVEFLVSFYNNEISEKSEIFDDQFSVERPDGSNFTLKIRSTKLEDSAMYFCASSEQGWTYNEQFFGPGTRLTVL.

This chain joins TRBV29-1 and TRBJ2-1; 8 nucleotides line up with TRBD2. The germline gives CDR1 SQVTM, CDR2 ANQGSEA. The CDR3 runs to 14 residues. Trimming cost V 7 bases and J 0 bases; bases outside gene matches: 5. CDR3 amino acids: CSDNSGVSYNEQFF. The CDR3 DNA reads as TGCAGCGATAATAGCGGGGTCTCCTACAATGAGCAGTTCTTC.

The chain is built from TRBV19 and TRBJ1-2; possibly TRBD1 for D (5 bases). Germline V lookup: CDR1 LNHDA, CDR2 SQIVND (reference sequence). V lost 5 bases, J lost 4 bases, and 14 bases lay in between. The CDR3 contains 14 residues. In nucleotides, the CDR3 is TGTGCCAGTAGTGCGGTTGGAACAGGCTATGGCTACACCTTC. Amino acid sequence: CASSAVGTGYGYTF.

The chain carries TRBV28 and TRBJ2-1, with 8 bases fitting TRBD1. The CDR3 runs to 15 residues. Germline CDR1 MDHEN, CDR2 SYDVKM. V gave up 7 bases and J gave up 8 bases; unmatched junction bases: 13. CDR3 DNA: TGTGCCAGCACCCAAGACAGGGGACCCGGGGATGAGCAGTTCTTC. Amino acid sequence: CASTQDRGPGDEQFF.

This chain joins TRBV6-6 and TRBJ1-1; 7 positions match TRBD1. Germline CDR1 reads MNHNY; CDR2 reads SVGAGI (reference sequence). This CDR3 has 15 amino acids. J was trimmed by 3 bases and V by 6 bases; bases with no gene match: 10. The CDR3 coding sequence is TGTGCCAGCAGAGATCTTCCAGACAGGGACACTGAAGCTTTCTTT. Residues: CASRDLPDRDTEAFF.

The DNA of the CDR3 is TGTGCCAGCAGTACATACCGGGACTCCCAATTCTTC. Translating it yields CASSTYRDSQFF. The V and J genes are TRBV6-1 and TRBJ2-1; tentatively, D is TRBD2 (6 bases). The CDR3 is made up of 12 amino acids. V lost 5 bases and J 16 bases, leaving 18 bases between the germline ends. Germline lookup yields CDR1 MNHNS and CDR2 SASEGT.

J is TRBJ2-1 and V is TRBV27; no reliable D call. Germline lookup yields CDR1 MNHEY and CDR2 SMNVEV (reference sequence). The ends were cut back, 7 bases at V and 8 bases at J, with 12 bases in the middle. This CDR3 contains 12 residues. For the CDR3, the DNA is TGTGCCAGCACCTCCCGGGTGGATGAGCAGTTCTTC. This codes for CASTSRVDEQFF.

The rearrangement joins TRBV9 to TRBJ1-4; D is undetermined. V was pared by 0 bases and J by 3 bases, with 9 bases between. Germline-derived CDR1 and CDR2 are SGDLS and YYNGEE. The CDR3 runs 15 residues. CDR3 bases: TGTGCCAGCAGCGTAGATGGGAGATCTAATGAAAAACTGTTTTTT. Its protein product is CASSVDGRSNEKLFF.

V and J are TRBV13 and TRBJ2-1; possibly TRBD1 for D (6 bases). The CDR3 length is 15 residues. CDR1 is PRHDT, CDR2 FYEKMQ, per germline (reference sequence). The germline V and J ends were trimmed by 6 bases and 2 bases, with 14 bases remaining between them. Here the CDR3 DNA reads TGTGCCAGCAGTTCTTACAGGGAAACCTACAATGAGCAGTTCTTC. Protein sequence: CASSSYRETYNEQFF.

This clone came up a few times. The chain has TRBV11-3 and TRBJ2-2; 7 bases fit TRBD1. J lost 11 bases, V lost 5 bases, and 8 bases had no gene match. The CDR3 is made up of 13 amino acids. Germline assignment: CDR1 SGHNT and CDR2 YENEEA. CDR3 sequence reads: CASSQTGTRELFF. DNA of the CDR3: TGTGCCAGCAGCCAGACAGGGACAAGAGAGCTGTTTTTT.

This sequence joins TRBV15 and TRBJ2-7; TRBD1 agrees at 7 bases. Germline CDR1 is LNHNV and CDR2 is YYDKDF (reference sequence). CDR3 size: 13 residues. V shed 0 bases, J shed 6 bases, and the junction held 2 bases outside the gene matches. CDR3: CATSRDSGGEQYF. CDR3 DNA sequence: TGTGCCACCAGCAGAGATTCAGGGGGCGAGCAGTACTTC.

This clone has just one count. The chain couples TRBV15 to TRBJ2-2; 12 bases are shared with TRBD2. The CDR3 runs to 16 residues. CDR1 is LNHNV, CDR2 YYDKDF, per germline (reference sequence). The ends lost 4 bases at V and 4 bases at J; junction bases unmatched: 4. CDR3 nucleotides: TGTGCCACCAGCATACTAGCGGGAGGCGGCACCGGGGAGCTGTTTTTT. It codes for CATSILAGGGTGELFF. The full variable domain, its missing parts supplied by reference TRBV15 and TRBJ2-2, is DAMVIQNPRYQVTQFGKPVTLSCSQTLNHNVMYWYQQKSSQAPKLLFHYYDKDFNNEADTPDNFQSRRPNTSFCFLDIRSPGLGDTAMYLCATSILAGGGTGELFFGEGSRLTVL.

The chain is built from TRBV5-6 and TRBJ2-2; D uncertain. V was trimmed by 4 bases and J by 9 bases, leaving 16 bases between them. This CDR3 contains 14 residues. The germline V gene has CDR1 SGHDT and CDR2 YYEEEE. CDR3 in DNA: TGTGCCAGCAGCCCATTTTCCGTCCACTGGGAGCTGTTTTTT. Translating it yields CASSPFSVHWELFF.

V usage is TRBV10-3 and J usage is TRBJ2-7, with TRBD1 identical over 10 bases. After removal of 6 bases from V and 5 bases from J, the junction contained 1 base not matched to a gene. The CDR3 runs 12 residues. The V gene's germline CDR1 is ENHRY and CDR2 SYGVKD. The chain's CDR3 is CAISGTGDEQYF. The CDR3 coding sequence is TGTGCCATCAGCGGGACAGGGGACGAGCAGTACTTC.

The rearrangement joins TRBV2 to TRBJ1-2, with D perhaps TRBD1 (6 bases). With 0 bases removed from V and 0 bases from J, the gap between germline ends came to 20 bases. Per germline, CDR1 SNHLY and CDR2 FYNNEI. CDR3 length: 19 amino acids. The CDR3: CASSEASTGMRLANYGYTF. CDR3 nucleotide sequence: TGTGCCAGCAGTGAAGCCTCTACAGGGATGCGATTAGCTAACTATGGCTACACCTTC.

This chain connects TRBV2 to TRBJ1-2; D is possibly TRBD1 (6 bases). The CDR3 is 14 residues long. Trimming shortened V by 4 bases and J by 2 bases, and 11 bases separated the two germline ends. Germline V lookup: CDR1 SNHLY, CDR2 FYNNEI. CDR3 DNA: TGTGCCAGCAGTGTTCAGGGGATCAACTATGGCTACACCTTC. It codes for CASSVQGINYGYTF.

J is TRBJ2-7 and V is TRBV2; D might be TRBD2 (5 bases). This CDR3 has 13 residues. Trimming pared 8 bases from V and 6 bases from J, leaving 17 bases between. Germline lookup yields CDR1 SNHLY and CDR2 FYNNEI. CDR3 region: CASQERAVGEQYF. The CDR3 bases are TGTGCCAGCCAGGAGAGAGCGGTTGGCGAGCAGTACTTC.

The V gene is TRBV7-3, the J gene TRBJ2-1, with a possible D match to TRBD2 (6 bases). CDR1 and CDR2 from the germline V gene are SGHTA and FQGTGA. Trimming stripped 1 base from V and 6 bases from J, with 7 bases between. The CDR3 is made up of 13 amino acids. The CDR3 nucleotides read TGTGCCAGCAGCTTAATGGGGGGCAATGAGCAGTTCTTC. This codes for CASSLMGGNEQFF.

This clone was observed once. The chain uses TRBV27 and TRBJ2-3, with 7 positions matching TRBD2. V was clipped by 8 bases and J by 4 bases; unmatched bases: 18. Germline V gives CDR1 MNHEY, CDR2 SMNVEV (reference sequence). The CDR3 totals 17 residues. CDR3: CASGITGGGPSADTQYF. CDR3 sequence (DNA): TGTGCCAGCGGAATAACTGGGGGAGGGCCTTCCGCAGATACGCAGTATTTT.

The CDR3 protein is CAWTADRSSYEQYF. Written as DNA, the CDR3 is TGTGCCTGGACCGCGGACAGGAGCTCCTACGAGCAGTACTTC. The chain carries TRBV30 and TRBJ2-7; TRBD1 matches at 7 bases. The CDR3 consists of 14 residues. The germline CDR1 and CDR2 sequences are GTSNPN and SVGIG (reference sequence). With V trimmed by 4 bases and J by 0 bases, 6 bases remained unmatched.

The V and J genes are TRBV29-1 and TRBJ2-3, with no clear D. V was trimmed by 4 bases and J by 3 bases, leaving 11 bases between them. The germline V gene has CDR1 SQVTM and CDR2 ANQGSEA. This CDR3 is 13 amino acids long. The DNA for the CDR3 is TGCAGCGTTGTCGCACCGGGTACAGATACGCAGTATTTT. Amino acids: CSVVAPGTDTQYF.